What follows is one T cell receptor beta chain and its context. Its specificity is not known. The source of the sample is a study of T cells after yellow fever vaccination. The study, taken as a whole, reports: Few clonotypes appeared in both CD4 and CD8 compartments. Post-booster repertoires again held most primary-vaccination clones (about 96% CD4, about 90% CD8).

Each CDR3 protein gets one entry after TCRdb re-called the 5' RACE reads with MiXCR. This table has 400,000 to 650,000 distinct CDR3 sequences, 21% appearing once. This TCR came from a young man who received the YFV17D yellow fever vaccine. This material consisted of PBMCs, taken about 21 days after the first yellow fever vaccination.

The CDR3 DNA reads as TGTGCCATCAGTGAGGACGCCTATGGCTACACCTTC. Translated, it gives CAISEDAYGYTF. The rearrangement uses TRBV10-3 and TRBJ1-2, with D unresolved. Between the trimmed V and J ends, which lost 2 bases and 4 bases, there was a span of 5 bases. Germline V gene sequence: CDR1 ENHRY, CDR2 SYGVKD. This CDR3 comprises 12 residues.